These T cell receptor beta chains were read from a single sample in a study of TIL therapy for anti-PD-1-resistant metastatic lung cancer. Clones were sequenced by immunoSEQ multiplex PCR, and TCRdb holds only the in-frame ones, with some missing. The table includes about 36,000 clones, around 70% detected once. The specimen was blood, collected at baseline. Every receptor here comes from a person aged 25-80 years with non-small cell lung cancer. The CDR3 runs from the conserved cysteine through the conserved F or W. D genes are given only for firm matches. Part of the rows lack a size; the others show once, few, many or a class for expanded clones.

D gene	J gene	V gene	clone size	CDR3 DNA	CDR3 protein
TRBD2	TRBJ2-7	TRBV5-4	few	TGTGCCAGCAGCCGGGGGGACCGACCGTACGAGCAGTACTTC	CASSRGDRPYEQYF
.	TRBJ1-1	TRBV5-1	few	TGCGCCAGCAGCCGTACTTCGACGGACAGTTTAAACACTGAAGCTTTCTTT	CASSRTSTDSLNTEAFF
TRBD2	TRBJ2-7	TRBV28	.	TGTGCCAGCAGTTTAGGCGCCGCGGGGGAGCCCTACGAGCAGTACTTC	CASSLGAAGEPYEQYF
.	TRBJ2-7	TRBV6-5	.	TGTGCCAGGCCCCCCAGGGGCACCTACGAGCAGTACTTC	CARPPRGTYEQYF
.	TRBJ2-1	TRBV14	.	TGTGCCAGCAGCCAAGAGTGGGGGGCCCATGAGCAGTTCTTC	CASSQEWGAHEQFF
TRBD2	TRBJ2-7	TRBV28	few	TGTGCCAGCAGTTTTACGGGAGGGTACCTCTACGAGCAGTACTTC	CASSFTGGYLYEQYF
.	TRBJ1-2	TRBV5-4	.	TGTGCCAGCAGAGGGGGGGGCCTAAAAGAGGGCTACACCTTC	CASRGGGLKEGYTF
TRBD1	TRBJ2-5	TRBV5-4	.	TGTGCCAGCAGCCAGGGGGCGGAAGAGACCCAGTACTTC	CASSQGAEETQYF
.	TRBJ2-5	TRBV7-2	.	TGTGCCAGCAGCTTATCACCCACTTACCAAGAGACCCAGTACTTC	CASSLSPTYQETQYF
.	TRBJ1-1	TRBV6-5	few	TGTGCCAGGTGGGGGCCGAACACTGAAGCTTTCTTT	CARWGPNTEAFF
TRBD1	TRBJ2-2	TRBV6-1	.	TGTGCCAGCAGTGAAGACAGGGGGTCCGGGGAGCTGTTTTTT	CASSEDRGSGELFF